This is a list of T cell receptor beta chains from one sample in a study of cytomegalovirus exposure and HLA in healthy donors. Assay: immunoSEQ multiplex PCR; the TCRdb copy retains only in-frame clones and omits some. The profile shows some 79,000 clones, about 78% of them singletons. Sequencing was carried out using PBMCs. The receptors here all came from a male donor in good health and CMV-seropositive. CDR3s leave out the opening cysteine and the closing phenylalanine or tryptophan. Each record gives: CDR3 protein, V gene, CDR3 length, J gene, D gene, clone size. A D gene is named only where the DNA matches it firmly. Not all rows give a size; the values are once, few, many and, for expanded clones, a class.

ASSSGQGLYEQY	TRBV5-5	12	TRBJ2-7	TRBD1	NA
ASSLDRANYGYT	TRBV27	12	TRBJ1-2	NA	NA
ASSFLLAGGPYEQY	TRBV27	14	TRBJ2-7	TRBD2	NA
ASSLERVNYEQY	TRBV28	12	TRBJ2-7	NA	NA
ASSLVQGTDRPYEQY	TRBV7-2	15	TRBJ2-7	TRBD1	NA
ASTETSGNPEQY	TRBV28	12	TRBJ2-7	TRBD2	NA
ASSSMTGFQETQY	TRBV5-1	13	TRBJ2-5	TRBD1	NA
ASSLVGGEYNEQF	TRBV7-6	13	TRBJ2-1	TRBD2	NA
SVDRGGYYGYT	TRBV29-1	11	TRBJ1-2	NA	NA
ASREGPIPYNEQF	TRBV11-2	13	TRBJ2-1	NA	NA
ASRQASGGTYEQY	TRBV7-9	13	TRBJ2-7	TRBD1	NA
VISDRTNYGYT	TRBV28	11	TRBJ1-2	NA	NA
ASTPGAGFYEQY	TRBV28	12	TRBJ2-7	NA	NA
ASSDLKRNEKLF	TRBV6-4	12	TRBJ1-4	NA	NA
ASRRGTTGTDTQY	TRBV2	13	TRBJ2-3	TRBD2	NA
ASSHYGEKGGYT	TRBV4-3	12	TRBJ1-2	NA	few
ASSLSPGTGNTEAF	TRBV28	14	TRBJ1-1	TRBD1	NA
ASSFLGGTGGSFVAKNIQY	TRBV28	19	TRBJ2-4	NA	NA
ASSLGGSENYGYT	TRBV11-2	13	TRBJ1-2	NA	once
ASSPEPGNLGEKLF	TRBV7-9	14	TRBJ1-4	NA	NA
ASSRDSSYEQY	TRBV18	11	TRBJ2-7	TRBD1	NA
ASRGSNEQF	TRBV5-1	9	TRBJ2-1	NA	NA
AISEFVGSADYGYT	TRBV10-3	14	TRBJ1-2	NA	few
ASSSRDRGYHNEQF	TRBV9	14	TRBJ2-1	TRBD1	NA
ASSEVGTGANAEAF	TRBV6-1	14	TRBJ1-1	TRBD1	NA
ASSLAPGTGSSPLH	TRBV7-9	14	TRBJ1-6	TRBD1	NA
TSSSPLRKREMSGIQY	TRBV1	16	TRBJ2-5	NA	NA